A selection of T cell receptor beta chains follows, all from one sample in a study of T cells in Graves' hyperthyroidism and ophthalmopathy. TCRdb re-derived calls from the multiplex PCR reads in MiXCR, one entry per CDR3 protein. The table records approximately 700,000 distinct CDR3 sequences, nearly 45% of them present only once. Sequencing was carried out using peripheral blood or thyroid tissue (not recorded which). The origin of the receptors is an adult man with Graves' disease, either hyperthyroidism or ophthalmopathy (not recorded which). Both conserved end residues are part of each CDR3. D genes are given only for firm matches. Not all rows give a size; the values are once, few, many and, for expanded clones, a class.

clone_size j_call d_call v_call cdr3_aa cdr3_nt
few TRBJ1-2 . TRBV7-6 CASSQDGGGDGYTF TGTGCCAGCAGCCAAGACGGAGGGGGAGATGGCTACACCTTC
. TRBJ1-1 . TRBV24-1 CATSETGRVEAFF TGTGCCACCAGTGAAACAGGGAGGGTTGAAGCTTTCTTT
many TRBJ1-2 TRBD1 TRBV5-8 CASSLGGTGLYGYTF TGTGCCAGCAGCTTGGGCGGGACAGGGCTCTATGGCTACACCTTC
many TRBJ2-5 TRBD2 TRBV7-9 CASSKAGTSGEETQYF TGTGCCAGCAGCAAAGCAGGGACTAGCGGGGAAGAGACCCAGTACTTC
many TRBJ1-1 . TRBV10-3 CAISESVMNTEAFF TGTGCCATCAGTGAGTCAGTTATGAACACTGAAGCTTTCTTT
many TRBJ2-5 . TRBV7-9 CASSFPGTLETQYF TGTGCCAGCAGCTTCCCCGGGACCCTAGAGACCCAGTACTTC
. TRBJ2-2 . TRBV6-4 CASKGGTGELFF TGTGCCAGCAAAGGTGGGACCGGGGAGCTGTTTTTT
. TRBJ1-1 . TRBV5-1 CASSLWGAESIYAEAFF TGCGCCAGCAGCTTGTGGGGGGCTGAGAGTATATACGCTGAAGCTTTCTTT
. TRBJ1-4 . TRBV7-9 CASSQESGPTNEKLFF TGTGCCAGCAGCCAAGAGAGCGGCCCAACTAATGAAAAACTGTTTTTT
few TRBJ1-4 . TRBV20-1 CSATTGTDEKLFF TGCAGTGCTACGACGGGGACGGATGAAAAACTGTTTTTT
few TRBJ2-5 TRBD2 TRBV7-2 CASSHGGLAGVETQYF TGTGCCAGCAGCCATGGGGGACTAGCGGGAGTAGAGACCCAGTACTTC
. TRBJ1-4 . TRBV20-1 CSAGIGATNEKLFF TGCAGTGCAGGAATCGGCGCAACTAATGAAAAACTGTTTTTT
many TRBJ1-5 . TRBV2 CASSDDLGQPQHF TGTGCCAGCAGTGATGACCTAGGGCAGCCCCAGCATTTT
many TRBJ1-1 . TRBV20-1 CSARVRNTEAFF TGCAGTGCTAGAGTCAGAAACACTGAAGCTTTCTTT
. TRBJ1-4 . TRBV29-1 CSVEGQGSNEKLFF TGCAGCGTTGAAGGGCAGGGATCTAATGAAAAACTGTTTTTT
. TRBJ2-7 TRBD2 TRBV29-1 CSGLAGGNEQYF TGCAGCGGACTAGCGGGAGGGAACGAGCAGTACTTC
. TRBJ2-7 . TRBV14 CASSQEVSYYEQYF TGTGCCAGCAGCCAAGAGGTCAGCTACTACGAGCAGTACTTC
many TRBJ2-7 TRBD2 TRBV11-2 CASREGLAGYEQYF TGTGCCAGCCGAGAGGGACTAGCGGGCTACGAGCAGTACTTC
. TRBJ2-2 . TRBV12-3/TRBV12-4 CASSFSGWGELFF TGTGCCAGCAGTTTCTCGGGATGGGGGGAGCTGTTTTTT
. TRBJ1-4 TRBD1 TRBV11-2 CASSVEDPRGRGPNEKLFF TGTGCCAGCAGCGTTGAAGATCCGAGGGGGAGGGGGCCAAATGAAAAACTGTTTTTT
few TRBJ2-5 TRBD1 TRBV5-1 CASSRGTGYQETQYF TGCGCCAGCAGCCGAGGGACAGGATATCAAGAGACCCAGTACTTC
many TRBJ2-7 TRBD1 TRBV24-1 CATRRTGDDEQYF TGTGCCACCAGGAGGACAGGGGACGACGAGCAGTACTTC
. TRBJ2-5 TRBD2 TRBV9 CASSVDSGGSTEIQYF TGTGCCAGCAGCGTAGACAGCGGGGGTTCAACGGAGATCCAGTACTTC
few TRBJ1-5 TRBD1 TRBV7-6 CASSLETGGYQPQHF TGTGCCAGCAGCTTGGAAACAGGGGGTTATCAGCCCCAGCATTTT
. TRBJ1-6 . TRBV20-1 CSASPLAGANSPLHF TGCAGTGCCAGCCCCCTCGCAGGGGCTAATTCACCCCTCCACTTT
many TRBJ1-5 TRBD1 TRBV24-1 CATSEKGQGNQPQHF TGTGCCACCAGTGAGAAAGGACAGGGGAATCAGCCCCAGCATTTT
few TRBJ2-5 . TRBV29-1 CSVDLGTGLETQYF TGCAGCGTTGATCTTGGCACGGGTTTGGAGACCCAGTACTTC
few TRBJ2-5 TRBD2 TRBV29-1 CSVDRGTSGIQETQYF TGCAGCGTTGACAGGGGGACTAGCGGGATCCAAGAGACCCAGTACTTC
. TRBJ2-7 . TRBV6-4 CASSLDSYSGEQYF TGTGCCAGCAGTCTGGACAGCTACTCCGGCGAGCAGTACTTC
. TRBJ2-2 . TRBV7-4 CASSFSSGGPGNGELFF TGTGCCAGCAGCTTCTCCTCAGGCGGCCCCGGGAACGGGGAGCTGTTTTTT
. TRBJ2-5 . TRBV15 CATAGSSTETQYF TGTGCTACAGCAGGGAGCTCCACAGAGACCCAGTACTTC
. TRBJ1-2 . TRBV9 CASSRVWNYGYTF TGTGCCAGCTCACGCGTCTGGAACTATGGCTACACCTTC
. TRBJ1-1 . TRBV19 CATSVEMNTEAFF TGTGCCACATCGGTGGAAATGAACACTGAAGCTTTCTTT
few TRBJ2-5 . TRBV20-1 CSAIATRQETQYF TGCAGTGCTATAGCGACACGACAAGAGACCCAGTACTTC
. TRBJ1-2 TRBD1 TRBV25-1 CASSDSPGQGNYGYTF TGTGCCAGCAGTGATTCTCCGGGACAGGGGAACTATGGCTACACCTTC
. TRBJ2-7 . TRBV5-1 CASRRELPGHYEQYF TGCGCCAGCAGGAGGGAACTACCGGGGCACTACGAGCAGTACTTC
few TRBJ2-3 TRBD2 TRBV29-1 CSVRDGTITQYF TGCAGCGTGAGAGACGGGACTATTACGCAGTATTTT
few TRBJ1-2 . TRBV2 CASSDAGLKTNYGYTF TGTGCCAGCAGTGACGCCGGGTTAAAAACTAACTATGGCTACACCTTC
once TRBJ2-3 . TRBV2 CASSVLQITDTQYF TGTGCCAGCAGTGTCTTGCAGATCACAGATACGCAGTATTTT
. TRBJ1-5 TRBD1 TRBV7-8 CASSLVQGTESNQPQHF TGTGCCAGCAGCTTAGTTCAGGGGACAGAGAGCAATCAGCCCCAGCATTTT
. TRBJ1-1 TRBD1 TRBV20-1 CSANRQGSEAFF TGCAGTGCAAACAGACAGGGTAGTGAAGCTTTCTTT
. TRBJ1-5 . TRBV7-2 CASSRAGGNNQPQHF TGTGCCAGCAGCCGAGCGGGGGGCAACAATCAGCCCCAGCATTTT